This T cell receptor (beta chain) was sequenced in a study of T cells in tumors after PD-1 blockade. The CDR3 spans 14 residues. J gave up 4 bases and V 7 bases, and 5 bases lay outside the gene matches. Germline CDR1 reads LNHDA; CDR2 reads SQIVND (reference sequence). Template: tumor biopsy or peripheral blood genomic DNA, roughly 616-6,500 ng per sample. This table comes from immunoSEQ multiplex PCR, and its TCRdb copy is limited to in-frame clones, with some not included. The sample carries 14,000 or so clones, about 67% recorded once. This clone was detected a few times. No antigen is known for it. Overall study findings and caveats: Squamous carcinoma: about 50% of expanded exhausted clones novel, versus roughly 30% of other expanded CD8+ clones.

This TCR came from a human donor with cutaneous squamous cell carcinoma. This sample comprised tumor tissue, obtained after anti-PD-1 treatment. The chain is built from TRBV19 and TRBJ2-2; 8 positions agree with TRBD1. In DNA, the CDR3 is TGTGCCAGTACCAGACAGGGGACCACCGGGGAGCTGTTTTTT. It yields the protein CASTRQGTTGELFF.